This T cell receptor beta chain was identified in a study of blood T cell repertoires in COVID-19. About the research overall: The origin of the acute and convalescent COVID-19 samples was the United States, Italy and Spain.

Germline-derived CDR1 and CDR2 are SGHRS and YFSETQ. Unmatched junction bases numbered 4, after V lost 0 bases and J lost 4 bases. This CDR3 contains 14 residues. Original data processing: Reference gene primer amplification in the assay estimated nucleated cell counts. Only in-frame clones appear in the TCRdb table, and some are missing; sequencing was by immunoSEQ multiplex PCR. V and J calls and clone size are as listed in that table; D and trimming were resolved from the DNA. The data contain roughly 240,000 clones, approximately 82% of them singletons. The rearrangement links TRBV5-1 to TRBJ2-7; 7 nucleotides agree with TRBD1. Material for sequencing was peripheral blood. The sequence was collected from a man between 40 and 49 years old who had recovered from COVID-19. The CDR3 spells CASSLGPGGYEQYF. The CDR3 DNA follows: TGCGCCAGCAGCTTGGGTCCAGGGGGATACGAGCAGTACTTC. Filled out from reference TRBV5-1 and TRBJ2-7, the complete variable domain reads KAGVTQTPRYLIKTRGQQVTLSCSPISGHRSVSWYQQTPGQGLQFLFEYFSETQRNKGNFPGRFSGRQFSNSRSEMNVSTLELGDSALYLCASSLGPGGYEQYFGPGTRLTVT.